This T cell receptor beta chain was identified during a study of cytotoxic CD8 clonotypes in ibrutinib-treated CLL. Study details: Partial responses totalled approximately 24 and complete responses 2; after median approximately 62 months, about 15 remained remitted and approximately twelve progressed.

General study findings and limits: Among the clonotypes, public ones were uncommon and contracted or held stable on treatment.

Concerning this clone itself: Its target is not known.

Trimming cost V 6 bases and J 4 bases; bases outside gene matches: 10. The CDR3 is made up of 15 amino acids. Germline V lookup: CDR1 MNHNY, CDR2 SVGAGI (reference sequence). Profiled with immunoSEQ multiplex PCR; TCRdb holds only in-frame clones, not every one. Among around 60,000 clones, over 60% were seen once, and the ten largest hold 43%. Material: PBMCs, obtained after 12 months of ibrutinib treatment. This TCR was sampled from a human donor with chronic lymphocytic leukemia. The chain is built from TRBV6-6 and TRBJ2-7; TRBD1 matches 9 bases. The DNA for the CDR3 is TGTGCCAGCAGAAACACACAGGGGGCAGGGTACGAGCAGTACTTC. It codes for CASRNTQGAGYEQYF.